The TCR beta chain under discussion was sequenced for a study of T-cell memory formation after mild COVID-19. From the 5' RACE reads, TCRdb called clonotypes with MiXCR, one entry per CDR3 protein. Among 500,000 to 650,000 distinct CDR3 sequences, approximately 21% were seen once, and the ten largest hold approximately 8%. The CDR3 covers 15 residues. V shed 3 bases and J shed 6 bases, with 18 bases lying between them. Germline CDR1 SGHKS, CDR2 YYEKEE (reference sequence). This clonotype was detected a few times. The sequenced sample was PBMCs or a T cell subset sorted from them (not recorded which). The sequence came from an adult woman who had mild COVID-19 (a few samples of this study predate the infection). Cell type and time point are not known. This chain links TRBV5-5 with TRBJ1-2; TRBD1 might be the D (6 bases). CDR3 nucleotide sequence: TGTGCCAGCAGCTACACCACAGGGTCGGTGGATGGCTACACCTTC. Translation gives CASSYTTGSVDGYTF.